The clone carrying this TCR beta chain was counted many times. Its antigen is unknown. This sample was included in a study of T cell repertoires in cytomegalovirus infection. In the study overall: Indications of both CMV infection and matching HLA type were provided by public TCR beta signatures.

Germline CDR1 SGHVS, CDR2 FNYEAQ. The V end lost 5 bases, the J end lost 7 bases, and 23 bases lay between the germline ends. This CDR3 comprises 16 residues. Study-wide points: Cumulative public TCR beta family frequency identified CMV carriers with the relevant HLA.

In TCRdb, the reads were re-called with MiXCR into one record per CDR3 protein. The repertoire holds approximately 590,000 distinct CDR3 sequences, with roughly 42% as singletons. Sequenced material: cultured PBMCs, taken from culture after CMV antigen stimulation. The chain is built from TRBV7-6 and TRBJ1-1, with D perhaps TRBD1 (5 bases). The source of this sequence is a human donor in good health (CMV status not recorded). Some clones in this sample may be carry-over from other donors' samples. Written as DNA, the CDR3 is TGTGCCAGCAGCCCAAGCCTCCGGGACGGTACCCTTGAAGCTTTCTTT. This encodes CASSPSLRDGTLEAFF. Using reference TRBV7-6 and TRBJ1-1 for the parts outside the CDR3, the full variable domain is GAGVSQSPRYKVTKRGQDVALRCDPISGHVSLYWYRQALGQGPEFLTYFNYEAQQDKSGLPNDRFSAERPEGSISTLTIQRTEQRDSAMYRCASSPSLRDGTLEAFFGQGTRLTVV.